This entry lists 28 T cell receptor beta chains sequenced from one sample in a study of blood T cell repertoires in COVID-19. Sequencing used immunoSEQ multiplex PCR; TCRdb keeps in-frame clones, though not all of them. The profile shows roughly 100,000 clones, about 86% of them singletons. Sequencing used peripheral blood. All receptors derive from a man at least 80 years old with acute or convalescent COVID-19.

In its sample, this clone was seen a few times. The chain combines TRBV5-1 with TRBJ2-3; perhaps TRBD1 as D (6 bases). Trimming stripped 0 bases from V and 2 bases from J, with 10 bases between. Germline assignment: CDR1 SGHRS and CDR2 YFSETQ. The CDR3 length is 15 residues. This CDR3 is CASSLVPGVTDTQYF. The CDR3 nucleotides are TGCGCCAGCAGCTTGGTTCCAGGGGTCACAGATACGCAGTATTTT.

The chain employs TRBV28 and TRBJ1-2, with D maybe TRBD1 (6 bases). Trimming took off 5 bases at V and 0 bases at J, with 13 bases between the two ends. The CDR3 is made up of 15 amino acids. Per germline, CDR1 MDHEN and CDR2 SYDVKM. The CDR3 here is CASSETGSPNYGYTF. DNA for the CDR3: TGTGCCAGCAGTGAAACAGGGAGCCCTAACTATGGCTACACCTTC.

The chain employs TRBV19 and TRBJ1-6, with D possibly TRBD1 on 5 matching bases. The length of the CDR3 is 14 residues. CDR1 and CDR2 (germline): LNHDA, SQIVND (reference sequence). With 5 bases removed from V and 5 bases from J, the gap between germline ends came to 10 bases. The CDR3 spells CASSVDSDNSPLHF. DNA for the CDR3: TGTGCCAGTAGTGTTGACAGCGATAATTCACCCCTCCACTTT.

This chain uses TRBV12-3 or TRBV12-4 with TRBJ1-2; tentatively, D is TRBD1 (6 bases). CDR3 length: 12 amino acids. Trimming stripped 6 bases from V and 3 bases from J, with 8 bases between. The CDR3 DNA follows: TGTGCCAGCAGCCCAGGGGACTATGGCTACACCTTC. It is translated as CASSPGDYGYTF.

The gene calls are TRBV4-1 and TRBJ1-2; D gene uncertain. Germline CDR1 is MGHRA and CDR2 is YSYEKL. The length of the CDR3 is 14 residues. V lost 2 bases, J lost 6 bases, and 13 bases lay in between. CDR3 sequence (DNA): TGCGCCAGCAGCCAATTCGGCAGGAACGATGGCTACACCTTC. Translated, it gives CASSQFGRNDGYTF.

The V gene is TRBV15, the J gene TRBJ1-5; weak D call: TRBD1 (6 bases). V gave up 0 bases and J gave up 0 bases, with 9 bases separating them. Germline V gene lookup returns CDR1 LNHNV and CDR2 YYDKDF (reference sequence). The CDR3 runs to 16 residues. DNA of the CDR3: TGTGCCACCAGCAGAGACAGGGGATATAGCAATCAGCCCCAGCATTTT. Its protein is CATSRDRGYSNQPQHF.

This clone was seen just once. The chain combines TRBV6-5 with TRBJ2-5; 10 bases match TRBD1. Germline loops: CDR1 MNHEY, CDR2 SVGAGI. CDR3 length: 15 residues. The ends lost 5 bases at V and 5 bases at J; junction bases unmatched: 8. The CDR3 loop reads CASSTGTGDGETQYF. The CDR3 DNA follows: TGTGCCAGCAGTACCGGGACAGGGGATGGGGAGACCCAGTACTTC.

The chain couples TRBV29-1 to TRBJ2-3, with a possible D match to TRBD1 (5 bases). Between the trimmed V and J ends, which lost 7 bases and 1 base, there was a span of 15 bases. CDR1 and CDR2 (germline): SQVTM, ANQGSEA. The CDR3 totals 14 residues. CDR3: CSGSGPSRTDTQYF. The CDR3 DNA reads as TGCAGCGGATCAGGGCCCTCTCGCACAGATACGCAGTATTTT.

The chain combines TRBV7-9 with TRBJ2-3; 7 bases are shared with TRBD2. Germline CDR1 reads SEHNR; CDR2 reads FQNEAQ (reference sequence). CDR3 size: 16 residues. V dropped 5 bases and J dropped 5; count of bases not matched to a gene: 13. The CDR3 is CASSNSLLATGDTQYF. Written as DNA, the CDR3 is TGTGCCAGCAGCAATTCCCTACTAGCGACTGGAGATACGCAGTATTTT.

CDR3 region: CASRLDSYSNQPQHF. CDR3 in DNA: TGTGCAAGTCGCTTAGACAGTTATAGCAATCAGCCCCAGCATTTT. The chain uses TRBV12-2 and TRBJ1-5; no check of the table's D call, TRBD1, against the DNA was made. TRBV12-2 is flagged as a pseudogene. The CDR3 extends over 15 amino acids.

In this sample, this clone turned up a few times. V gene TRBV28 combines with J gene TRBJ1-5; a possible D gene is TRBD1 (6 bases). V was cut by 3 bases and J by 2 bases, with 14 bases left in between. Germline V gene data show CDR1 as MDHEN and CDR2 as SYDVKM. The CDR3 runs to 16 residues. The CDR3 here is CASSFLPQGGNQPQHF. The CDR3 coding sequence is TGTGCCAGCAGTTTTTTACCACAGGGCGGCAATCAGCCCCAGCATTTT. Combining the CDR3 with reference TRBV28 and TRBJ1-5 gives the whole variable domain DVKVTQSSRYLVKRTGEKVFLECVQDMDHENMFWYRQDPGLGLRLIYFSYDVKMKEKGDIPEGYSVSREKKERFSLILESASTNQTSMYLCASSFLPQGGNQPQHFGDGTRLSIL.

The chain joins TRBV29-1 to TRBJ2-5; TRBD1 matches 8 bases. The CDR3 has 13 amino acids. J lost 1 base, V lost 3 bases, and 1 base had no gene match. In germline, CDR1 is SQVTM, CDR2 ANQGSEA. This CDR3 reads CSVEGTGQETQYF. The CDR3 nucleotides are TGCAGCGTTGAGGGGACAGGCCAAGAGACCCAGTACTTC.

The V gene is TRBV2, the J gene TRBJ1-1; D is unclear. Germline V gives CDR1 SNHLY, CDR2 FYNNEI. Between the trimmed V and J ends, which lost 4 bases and 0 bases, there was a span of 9 bases. The CDR3 spans 14 residues. CDR3 nucleotide sequence: TGTGCCAGCAGTGGCCCTCAGATGAACACTGAAGCTTTCTTT. This sequence encodes CASSGPQMNTEAFF.

V is TRBV2 and J is TRBJ1-1; a weak D match, TRBD1 (5 bases). Trimming removed 7 bases at V and 1 base at J, with 16 bases between. This CDR3 comprises 15 residues. From germline, CDR1 is SNHLY and CDR2 FYNNEI. CDR3 DNA: TGTGCCAGCAAAAGGGGCCGGGGAGGGAACACTGAAGCTTTCTTT. This gives the protein CASKRGRGGNTEAFF.

This clone was found a few times. The chain employs TRBV19 and TRBJ2-5; 11 bases map to TRBD1. The CDR3 is 16 residues long. CDR1 and CDR2 (germline): LNHDA, SQIVND (reference sequence). After removal of 3 bases from V and 5 bases from J, the junction contained 8 bases not matched to a gene. This chain's CDR3 is CASSIYGTGGMETQYF. The CDR3 DNA follows: TGTGCCAGTAGTATCTACGGGACAGGGGGAATGGAGACCCAGTACTTC.

J is TRBJ2-1 and V is TRBV5-5, with TRBD2 identical over 14 bases. The ends lost 4 bases at V and 0 bases at J; junction bases unmatched: 12. Germline V gives CDR1 SGHKS, CDR2 YYEKEE (reference sequence). The CDR3 is made up of 20 amino acids. The CDR3 DNA is TGTGCCAGCAGCAACGAGCGACTAGCGGGAGGGAAGAGCTCCTACAATGAGCAGTTCTTC. Its protein product is CASSNERLAGGKSSYNEQFF.

The chain carries TRBV30 and TRBJ1-4; tentative D call: TRBD1 (5 bases). CDR3 size: 14 residues. Trimming cost V 4 bases and J 5 bases, with 14 bases left between them. The V gene's germline CDR1 is GTSNPN and CDR2 SVGIG (reference sequence). The CDR3 spells CAWKDFGANEKLFF. In DNA form, the CDR3 reads TGTGCCTGGAAAGATTTTGGGGCGAATGAAAAACTGTTTTTT. Based on the CDR3 plus reference TRBV30 and TRBJ1-4, the full variable domain is SQTIHQWPATLVQPVGSPLSLECTVEGTSNPNLYWYRQAAGRGLQLLFYSVGIGQISSEVPQNLSASRPQDRQFILSSKKLLLSDSGFYLCAWKDFGANEKLFFGSGTQLSVL.

The J gene is TRBJ1-6, the V gene TRBV7-9; possibly TRBD1 for D (6 bases). CDR3 length: 15 amino acids. CDR1 is SEHNR and CDR2 is FQNEAQ in the germline V gene (reference sequence). Trimming left V 0 bases short and J 7 bases short, with 10 bases between. The CDR3 sequence is CASSLAAGANSPLHF. CDR3 DNA: TGTGCCAGCAGCTTAGCGGCAGGGGCAAATTCACCCCTCCACTTT.

This clone has a single count. The rearrangement uses TRBV24-1 and TRBJ2-2; TRBD1 matches 7 bases. Trimming cost V 6 bases and J 5 bases; bases outside gene matches: 8. Germline CDR1 and CDR2: KGHDR and SFDVKD. The CDR3 spans 15 residues. CDR3 sequence: CATSLGQTATGELFF. The CDR3 DNA reads TGTGCCACCAGTTTGGGACAGACCGCGACCGGGGAGCTGTTTTTT.

The chain uses TRBV12-5 and TRBJ1-1; possible D gene TRBD1, 6 bases. The CDR3 is 15 amino acids. Trimming took 5 bases from V and 1 from J, leaving 14 bases between them. Germline CDR1 is LGHNT and CDR2 is FRNRAP. The CDR3 protein is CASGRAGVENTEAFF. The CDR3 DNA reads TGTGCTAGTGGTCGAGCAGGGGTCGAGAACACTGAAGCTTTCTTT. Complete variable domain (other parts from reference TRBV12-5 and TRBJ1-1): DARVTQTPRHKVTEMGQEVTMRCQPILGHNTVFWYRQTMMQGLELLAYFRNRAPLDDSGMPKDRFSAEMPDATLATLKIQPSEPRDSAVYFCASGRAGVENTEAFFGQGTRLTVV.

The J gene is TRBJ2-5, the V gene TRBV19; 8 nucleotides match TRBD2. The trim removed 4 bases at V and 4 bases at J, leaving 8 bases unmatched. The germline CDR1 and CDR2 sequences are LNHDA and SQIVND (reference sequence). CDR3 size: 15 residues. This CDR3 is CASSRGLAGRETQYF. CDR3 nucleotide sequence: TGTGCCAGTAGTAGGGGCCTAGCGGGCCGAGAGACCCAGTACTTC.

The chain employs TRBV27 and TRBJ1-2, with TRBD1 matching over 7 bases. The CDR3 has 19 amino acids. Germline V gene lookup returns CDR1 MNHEY and CDR2 SMNVEV (reference sequence). The trim removed 5 bases at V and 0 bases at J, leaving 18 bases unmatched. The CDR3 here is CASSRNTNRGTGANYGYTF. The CDR3 DNA sequence: TGTGCCAGCAGTCGAAACACCAACAGGGGAACGGGAGCTAACTATGGCTACACCTTC.

This sequence joins TRBV4-3 and TRBJ2-1, with 10 bases fitting TRBD1. The V and J ends lost 4 bases and 5 bases, in that order; junction bases with no gene match: 11. The CDR3 is made up of 17 amino acids. The germline V gene has CDR1 LGHNA and CDR2 YSLEER. The DNA of the CDR3 is TGCGCCAGCAGCCCCCATCCAGGACAGGGGGAGGACAATGAGCAGTTCTTC. It translates to CASSPHPGQGEDNEQFF.

The chain joins TRBV28 to TRBJ2-7; TRBD1 aligns across 9 bases. The ends lost 6 bases at V and 2 bases at J; junction bases unmatched: 8. CDR1 and CDR2 (germline): MDHEN, SYDVKM. The CDR3 is made up of 15 amino acids. In DNA, the CDR3 is TGTGCCAGCAGCTTTACCGGGACAGGGACCTACGAGCAGTACTTC. It yields the protein CASSFTGTGTYEQYF.

The rearrangement uses TRBV30 and TRBJ1-2; unclear D gene. V was shortened by 7 bases and J by 6 bases, with 21 bases between the two germline ends. The CDR3 loop spans 14 amino acids. The germline CDR1 and CDR2 sequences are GTSNPN and SVGIG (reference sequence). CDR3 sequence reads: CASFHSVPENGYTF. The DNA for the CDR3 is TGTGCCTCGTTCCATTCCGTCCCTGAGAATGGCTACACCTTC.

J is TRBJ1-2 and V is TRBV27; D is perhaps TRBD1 (6 bases). The V end was cut by 2 bases, the J end by 2 bases, with 6 bases between. The CDR3 contains 13 residues. Germline CDR1 and CDR2: MNHEY and SMNVEV (reference sequence). The CDR3 region is CASSLTGNYGYTF. The CDR3 region has the DNA TGTGCCAGCAGTTTAACAGGGAACTATGGCTACACCTTC.

This clone was observed a handful of times. The chain carries TRBV5-1 and TRBJ2-5; perhaps TRBD2 as D (5 bases). Germline-derived CDR1 and CDR2 are SGHRS and YFSETQ. With 0 bases removed from V and 5 bases from J, the gap between germline ends came to 17 bases. The CDR3 extends over 16 amino acids. The CDR3 loop reads CASSLDPPGAGETQYF. DNA for the CDR3: TGCGCCAGCAGCTTGGACCCACCGGGTGCGGGCGAGACCCAGTACTTC.

The chain employs TRBV4-1 and TRBJ1-4, with TRBD1 matching over 12 bases. The CDR3 is 17 residues long. CDR1 is MGHRA, CDR2 YSYEKL, per germline. V shed 1 base and J 1 base; nucleotides not matched to a gene: 1. CDR3 bases: TGCGCCAGCAGCCAAGGGGACAGGGGGCGAACTAATGAAAAACTGTTTTTT. This encodes CASSQGDRGRTNEKLFF.